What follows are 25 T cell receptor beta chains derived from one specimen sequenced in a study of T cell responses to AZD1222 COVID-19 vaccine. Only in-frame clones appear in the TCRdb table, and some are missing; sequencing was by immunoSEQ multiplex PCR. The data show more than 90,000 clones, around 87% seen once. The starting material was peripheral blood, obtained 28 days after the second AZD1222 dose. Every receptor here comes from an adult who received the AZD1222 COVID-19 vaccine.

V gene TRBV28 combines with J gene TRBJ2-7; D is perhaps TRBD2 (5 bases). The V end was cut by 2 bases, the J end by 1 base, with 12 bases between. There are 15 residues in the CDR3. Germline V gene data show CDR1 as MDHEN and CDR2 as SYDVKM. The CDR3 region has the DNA TGTGCCAGCAGTTTAGCGGCGGACTTATCCTACGAGCAGTACTTC. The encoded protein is CASSLAADLSYEQYF.

The CDR3 sequence: CASSFYGGANNADTQYF. CDR3 nucleotides: TGTGCCAGCAGCTTTTACGGGGGGGCAAACAACGCAGATACGCAGTATTTT. V and J are TRBV7-3 and TRBJ2-3; 8 bases agree with TRBD2. Per germline, CDR1 SGHTA and CDR2 FQGTGA. V shed 3 bases and J 4 bases; nucleotides not matched to a gene: 12. The CDR3 consists of 17 residues.

This chain's CDR3 is CASSFGGYEQYF. CDR3 bases: TGTGCCAGCAGCTTTGGGGGCTACGAGCAGTACTTC. This chain connects TRBV11-2 to TRBJ2-7; D may match TRBD1 or TRBD2 (5 bases each). The CDR3 runs to 12 residues. Germline values: CDR1 SGHAT, CDR2 FQNNGV. V lost 3 bases and J lost 3, with 6 bases in between.

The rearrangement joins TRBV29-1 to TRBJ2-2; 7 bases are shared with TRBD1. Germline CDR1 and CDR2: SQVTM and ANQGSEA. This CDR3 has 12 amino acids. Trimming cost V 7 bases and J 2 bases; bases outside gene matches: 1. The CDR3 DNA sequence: TGCAGCGGACAGGGAAACACCGGGGAGCTGTTTTTT. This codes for CSGQGNTGELFF.

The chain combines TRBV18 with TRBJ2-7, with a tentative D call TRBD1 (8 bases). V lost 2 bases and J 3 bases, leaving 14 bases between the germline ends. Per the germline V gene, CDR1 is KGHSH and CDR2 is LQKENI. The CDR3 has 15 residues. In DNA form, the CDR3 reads TGTGCCAGCTCACCAGACAGGGGAGGGTTCTACGAGCAGTACTTC. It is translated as CASSPDRGGFYEQYF.

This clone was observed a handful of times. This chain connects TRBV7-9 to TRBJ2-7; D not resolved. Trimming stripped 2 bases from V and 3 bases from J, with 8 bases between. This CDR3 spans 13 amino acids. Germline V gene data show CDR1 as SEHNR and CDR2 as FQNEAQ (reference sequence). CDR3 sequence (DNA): TGTGCCAGCAGCTTACCCGATCTCTACGAGCAGTACTTC. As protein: CASSLPDLYEQYF. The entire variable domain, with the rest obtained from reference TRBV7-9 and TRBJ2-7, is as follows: DTGVSQNPRHKITKRGQNVTFRCDPISEHNRLYWYRQTLGQGPEFLTYFQNEAQLEKSRLLSDRFSAERPKGSFSTLEIQRTEQGDSAMYLCASSLPDLYEQYFGPGTRLTVT.

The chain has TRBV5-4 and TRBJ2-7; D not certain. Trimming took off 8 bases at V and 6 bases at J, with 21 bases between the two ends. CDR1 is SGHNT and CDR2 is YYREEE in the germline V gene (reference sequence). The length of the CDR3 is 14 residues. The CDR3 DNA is TGTGCCAGTTCTGTGACTGGTGAGCGTGGCGAGCAGTACTTC. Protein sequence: CASSVTGERGEQYF.

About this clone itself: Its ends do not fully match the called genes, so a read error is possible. CDR3 sequence (DNA): TGTGCCAGCAGTGTAGGACAGGGCACAGATACGCAGTATTTT. This translates into CASSVGQGTDTQYF. The chain combines TRBV9 with TRBJ2-3; 7 bases line up with TRBD1. From germline, CDR1 is SGDLS and CDR2 YYNGEE. There are 14 residues in the CDR3.

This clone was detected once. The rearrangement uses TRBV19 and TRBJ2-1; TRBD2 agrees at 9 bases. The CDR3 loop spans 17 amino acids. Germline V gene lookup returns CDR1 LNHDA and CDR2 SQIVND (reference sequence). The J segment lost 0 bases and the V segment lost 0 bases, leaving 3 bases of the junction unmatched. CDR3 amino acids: CASSIEAGGSSYNEQFF. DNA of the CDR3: TGTGCCAGTAGTATAGAAGCGGGGGGCTCCTCCTACAATGAGCAGTTCTTC.

The CDR3 spells CASSPPLAGGANEQFF. In nucleotides, the CDR3 is TGTGCCAGCTCACCACCTCTAGCGGGAGGCGCCAATGAGCAGTTCTTC. The chain links TRBV18 to TRBJ2-1; TRBD2 matches 11 bases. V lost 0 bases to trimming and J lost 6 bases; unmatched junction nucleotides: 4. This CDR3 has 16 residues. In germline, CDR1 is KGHSH, CDR2 LQKENI.

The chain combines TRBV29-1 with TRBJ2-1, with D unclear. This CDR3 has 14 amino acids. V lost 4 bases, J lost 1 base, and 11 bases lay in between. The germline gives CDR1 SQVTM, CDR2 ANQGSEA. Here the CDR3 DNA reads TGCAGCGTTGTCGGCGAACTATCCTACAATGAGCAGTTCTTC. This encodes CSVVGELSYNEQFF.

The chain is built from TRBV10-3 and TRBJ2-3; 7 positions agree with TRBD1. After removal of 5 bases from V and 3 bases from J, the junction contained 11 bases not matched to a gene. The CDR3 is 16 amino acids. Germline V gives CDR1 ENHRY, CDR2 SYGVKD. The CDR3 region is CAISQTGSVDTDTQYF. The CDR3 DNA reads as TGTGCCATCAGTCAGACAGGGTCGGTAGATACAGATACGCAGTATTTT.

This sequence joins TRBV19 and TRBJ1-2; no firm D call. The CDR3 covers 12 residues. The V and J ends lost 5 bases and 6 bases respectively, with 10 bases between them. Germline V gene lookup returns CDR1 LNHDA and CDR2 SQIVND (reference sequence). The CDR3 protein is CASSSFTNGYTF. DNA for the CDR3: TGTGCCAGTAGTTCCTTCACGAATGGCTACACCTTC. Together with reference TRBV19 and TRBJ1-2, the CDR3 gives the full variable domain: DGGITQSPKYLFRKEGQNVTLSCEQNLNHDAMYWYRQDPGQGLRLIYYSQIVNDFQKGDIAEGYSVSREKKESFPLTVTSAQKNPTAFYLCASSSFTNGYTFGSGTRLTVV.

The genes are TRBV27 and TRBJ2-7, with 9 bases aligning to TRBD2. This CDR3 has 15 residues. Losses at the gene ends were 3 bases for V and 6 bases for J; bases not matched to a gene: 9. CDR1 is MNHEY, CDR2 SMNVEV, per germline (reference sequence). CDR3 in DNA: TGTGCCAGCAGTTTCGCGGGAGGGAGGACGGGCGAGCAGTACTTC. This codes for CASSFAGGRTGEQYF.

This CDR3 reads CATSRDRGVYGYTF. The CDR3 bases are TGTGCCACCAGCAGAGATCGGGGAGTCTATGGCTACACCTTC. The chain couples TRBV15 to TRBJ1-2, with D uncertain. The ends were cut back, 0 bases at V and 4 bases at J, with 9 bases in the middle. CDR1 is LNHNV, CDR2 YYDKDF, per germline (reference sequence). CDR3 size: 14 residues.

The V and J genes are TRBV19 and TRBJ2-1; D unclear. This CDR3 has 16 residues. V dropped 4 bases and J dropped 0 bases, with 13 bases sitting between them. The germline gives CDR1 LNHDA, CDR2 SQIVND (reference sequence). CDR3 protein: CASSTQRVSSYNEQFF. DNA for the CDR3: TGTGCCAGTAGTACTCAAAGAGTAAGCTCCTACAATGAGCAGTTCTTC.

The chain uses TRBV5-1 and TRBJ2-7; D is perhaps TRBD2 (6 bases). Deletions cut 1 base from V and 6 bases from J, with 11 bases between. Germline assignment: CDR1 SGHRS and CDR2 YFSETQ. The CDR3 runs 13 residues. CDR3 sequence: CASSLLRGPEQYF. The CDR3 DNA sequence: TGCGCCAGCAGCTTGTTGCGGGGACCCGAGCAGTACTTC.

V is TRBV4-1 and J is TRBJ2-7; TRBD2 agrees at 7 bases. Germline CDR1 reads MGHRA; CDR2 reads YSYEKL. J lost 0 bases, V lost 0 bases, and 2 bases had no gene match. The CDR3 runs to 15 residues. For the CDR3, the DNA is TGCGCCAGCAGCCAAGAAGGCGGGGGCTCCTACGAGCAGTACTTC. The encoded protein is CASSQEGGGSYEQYF.

CDR3 in amino acids: CASSPGPLDNQPQHF. The DNA for the CDR3 is TGCGCCAGCAGCCCGGGACCGTTGGACAATCAGCCCCAGCATTTT. The rearrangement joins TRBV4-3 to TRBJ1-5; a possible D gene is TRBD1 (5 bases). This CDR3 has 15 residues. Germline loops: CDR1 LGHNA, CDR2 YSLEER. The germline V and J ends were trimmed by 4 bases and 3 bases, with 13 bases remaining between them.

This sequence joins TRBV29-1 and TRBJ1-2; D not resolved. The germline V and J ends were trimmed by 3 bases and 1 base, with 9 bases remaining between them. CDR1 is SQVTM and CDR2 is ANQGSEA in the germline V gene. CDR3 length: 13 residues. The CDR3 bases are TGCAGCGTTGACTTCAAGGGTAACTATGGCTACACCTTC. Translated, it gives CSVDFKGNYGYTF. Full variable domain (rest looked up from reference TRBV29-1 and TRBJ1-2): SAVISQKPSRDICQRGTSLTIQCQVDSQVTMMFWYRQQPGQSLTLIATANQGSEATYESGFVIDKFPISRPNLTFSTLTVSNMSPEDSSIYLCSVDFKGNYGYTFGSGTRLTVV.

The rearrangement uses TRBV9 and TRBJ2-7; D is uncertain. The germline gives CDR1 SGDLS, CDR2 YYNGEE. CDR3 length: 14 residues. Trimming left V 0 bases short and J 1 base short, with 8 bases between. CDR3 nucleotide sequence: TGTGCCAGCAGCGTAGGAGTTTTTTCCTACGAGCAGTACTTC. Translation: CASSVGVFSYEQYF.

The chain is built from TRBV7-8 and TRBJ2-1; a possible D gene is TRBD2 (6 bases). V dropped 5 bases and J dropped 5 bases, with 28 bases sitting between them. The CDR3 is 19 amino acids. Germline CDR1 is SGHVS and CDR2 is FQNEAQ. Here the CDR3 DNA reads TGTGCCAGCAGCCGAACCGCTTATAGAGCCCTGTGGGGGGACAATGAGCAGTTCTTC. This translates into CASSRTAYRALWGDNEQFF.

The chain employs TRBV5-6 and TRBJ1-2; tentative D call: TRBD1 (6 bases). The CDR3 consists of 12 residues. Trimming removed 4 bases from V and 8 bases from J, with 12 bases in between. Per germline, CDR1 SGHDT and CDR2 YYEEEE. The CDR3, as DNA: TGTGCCAGCAGCCCAACAGGGCGCGGCTACACCTTC. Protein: CASSPTGRGYTF.

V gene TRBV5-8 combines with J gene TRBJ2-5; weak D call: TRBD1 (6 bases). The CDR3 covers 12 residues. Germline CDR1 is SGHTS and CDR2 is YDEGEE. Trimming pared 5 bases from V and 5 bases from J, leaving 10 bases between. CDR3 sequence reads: CASRQGWETQYF. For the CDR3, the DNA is TGTGCCAGCAGACAGGGTTGGGAGACCCAGTACTTC. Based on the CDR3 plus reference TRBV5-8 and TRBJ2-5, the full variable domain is EAGVTQSPTHLIKTRGQQATLRCSPISGHTSVYWYQQALGLGLQFLLWYDEGEERNRGNFPPRFSGRQFPNYSSELNVNALELEDSALYLCASRQGWETQYFGPGTRLLVL.

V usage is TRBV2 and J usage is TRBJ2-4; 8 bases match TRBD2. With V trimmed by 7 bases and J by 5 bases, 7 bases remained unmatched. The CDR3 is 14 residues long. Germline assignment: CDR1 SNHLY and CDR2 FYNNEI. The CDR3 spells CASNFGGAENIQYF. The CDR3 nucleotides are TGTGCCAGCAACTTCGGGGGGGCCGAAAACATTCAGTACTTC.